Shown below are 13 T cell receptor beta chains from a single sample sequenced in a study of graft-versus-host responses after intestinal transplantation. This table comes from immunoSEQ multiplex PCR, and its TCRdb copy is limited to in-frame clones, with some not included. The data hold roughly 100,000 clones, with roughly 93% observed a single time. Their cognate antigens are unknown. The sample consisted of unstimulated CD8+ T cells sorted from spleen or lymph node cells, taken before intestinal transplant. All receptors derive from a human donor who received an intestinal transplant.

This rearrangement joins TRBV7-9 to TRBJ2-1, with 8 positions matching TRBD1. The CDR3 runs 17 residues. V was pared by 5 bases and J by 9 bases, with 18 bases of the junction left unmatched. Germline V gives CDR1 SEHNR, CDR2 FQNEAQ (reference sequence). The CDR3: CASSLRPGQGRIVEQFF. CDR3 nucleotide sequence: TGTGCCAGCAGCCTCCGCCCTGGACAGGGACGTATAGTTGAGCAGTTCTTC.

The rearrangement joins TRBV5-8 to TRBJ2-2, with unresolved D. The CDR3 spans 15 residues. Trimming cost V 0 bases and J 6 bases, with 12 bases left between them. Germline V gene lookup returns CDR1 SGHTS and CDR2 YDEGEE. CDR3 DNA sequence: TGTGCCAGCAGCTTGGCCGTGACCCAAGCCGGGGAGCTGTTTTTT. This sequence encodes CASSLAVTQAGELFF.

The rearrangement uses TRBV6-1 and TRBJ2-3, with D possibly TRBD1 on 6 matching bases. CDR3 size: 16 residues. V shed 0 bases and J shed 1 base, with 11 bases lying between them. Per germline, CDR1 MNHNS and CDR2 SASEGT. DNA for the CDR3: TGTGCCAGCAGTGAAGCCAGGGGAAGAGGCACAGATACGCAGTATTTT. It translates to CASSEARGRGTDTQYF.

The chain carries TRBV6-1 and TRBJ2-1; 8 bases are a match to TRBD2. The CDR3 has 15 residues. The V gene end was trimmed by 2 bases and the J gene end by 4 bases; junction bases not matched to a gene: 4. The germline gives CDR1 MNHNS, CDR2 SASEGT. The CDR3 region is CASSETAGGYNEQFF. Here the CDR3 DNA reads TGTGCCAGCAGTGAAACTGCGGGGGGATACAATGAGCAGTTCTTC.

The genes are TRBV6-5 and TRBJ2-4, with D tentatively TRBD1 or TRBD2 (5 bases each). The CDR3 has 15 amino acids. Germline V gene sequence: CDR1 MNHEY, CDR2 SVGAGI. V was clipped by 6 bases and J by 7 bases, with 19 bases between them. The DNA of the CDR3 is TGTGCCAGCAGGTTAGACCGGGACCCCAGGAACATTCAGTACTTC. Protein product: CASRLDRDPRNIQYF.

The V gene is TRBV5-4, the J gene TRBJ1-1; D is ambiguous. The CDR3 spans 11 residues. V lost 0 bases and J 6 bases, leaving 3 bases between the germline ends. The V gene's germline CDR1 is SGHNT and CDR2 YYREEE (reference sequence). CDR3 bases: TGTGCCAGCAGCTTGGGGCCTGAAGCTTTCTTT. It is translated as CASSLGPEAFF.

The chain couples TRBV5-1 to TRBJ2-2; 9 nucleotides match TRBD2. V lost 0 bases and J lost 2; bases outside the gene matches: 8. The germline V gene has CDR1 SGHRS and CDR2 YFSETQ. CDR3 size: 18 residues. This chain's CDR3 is CASSLARSSGINTGELFF. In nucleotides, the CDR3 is TGCGCCAGCAGCTTGGCCAGGTCTAGCGGGATTAACACCGGGGAGCTGTTTTTT.

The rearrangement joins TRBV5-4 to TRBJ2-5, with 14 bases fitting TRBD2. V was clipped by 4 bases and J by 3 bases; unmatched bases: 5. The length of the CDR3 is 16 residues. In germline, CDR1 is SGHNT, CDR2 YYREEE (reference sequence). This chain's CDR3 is CASSPEGLAGEETQYF. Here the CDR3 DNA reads TGTGCCAGCAGCCCTGAGGGACTAGCGGGAGAAGAGACCCAGTACTTC.

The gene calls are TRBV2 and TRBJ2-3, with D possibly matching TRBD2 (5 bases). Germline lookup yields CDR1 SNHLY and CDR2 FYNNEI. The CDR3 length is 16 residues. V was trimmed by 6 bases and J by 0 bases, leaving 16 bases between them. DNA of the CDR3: TGTGCCAGCAGACCAGACTACGCATCTAGCACAGATACGCAGTATTTT. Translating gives CASRPDYASSTDTQYF.

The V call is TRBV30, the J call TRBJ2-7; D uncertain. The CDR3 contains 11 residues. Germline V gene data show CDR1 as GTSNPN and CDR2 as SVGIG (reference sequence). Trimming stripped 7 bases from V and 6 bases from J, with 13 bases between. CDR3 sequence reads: CASDEESEQYF. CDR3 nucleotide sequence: TGTGCCTCGGACGAGGAAAGCGAGCAGTACTTC.

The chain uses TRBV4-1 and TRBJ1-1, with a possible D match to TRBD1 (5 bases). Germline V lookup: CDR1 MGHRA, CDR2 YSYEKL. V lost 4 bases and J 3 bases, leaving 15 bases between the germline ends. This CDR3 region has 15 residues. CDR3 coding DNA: TGCGCCAGCAGCCTCGACGGGGGGGAGGACACTGAAGCTTTCTTT. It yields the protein CASSLDGGEDTEAFF.

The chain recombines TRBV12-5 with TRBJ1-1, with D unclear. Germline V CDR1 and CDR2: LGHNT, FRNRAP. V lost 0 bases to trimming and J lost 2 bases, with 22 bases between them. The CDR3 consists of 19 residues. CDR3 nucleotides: TGTGCTAGTGGTTTGGTCCTTGGGTATGATATGGGTCGAAACACTGAAGCTTTCTTT. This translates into CASGLVLGYDMGRNTEAFF.

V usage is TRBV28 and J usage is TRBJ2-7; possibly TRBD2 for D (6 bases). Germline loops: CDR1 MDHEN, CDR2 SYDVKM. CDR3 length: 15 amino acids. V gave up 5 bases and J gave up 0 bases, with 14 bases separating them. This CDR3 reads CASSKPGLLSYEQYF. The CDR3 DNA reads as TGTGCCAGCAGTAAACCGGGACTCCTCTCCTACGAGCAGTACTTC. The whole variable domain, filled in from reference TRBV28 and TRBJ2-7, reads DVKVTQSSRYLVKRTGEKVFLECVQDMDHENMFWYRQDPGLGLRLIYFSYDVKMKEKGDIPEGYSVSREKKERFSLILESASTNQTSMYLCASSKPGLLSYEQYFGPGTRLTVT.